This T cell receptor beta chain was found in a study of CD8+ T cells in alopecia areata. Sorting relied on CD4, CD8alpha, NKG2D, NKG2ACE and other markers applied to pooled cutaneous lymph node cells. It was cDNA, reverse transcribed from extracted RNA, that served as the sequencing template. Data came from immunoSEQ multiplex PCR; TCRdb stores just in-frame clones and leaves some out. The table records over 250,000 clones without singletons, the ten largest covering about 1.1%. Trimming shortened V by 1 base and J by 0 bases, and 5 bases separated the two germline ends. The CDR3 contains 13 residues. Germline V gene lookup returns CDR1 NNHDY and CDR2 SYVADS. About this clone: These gene names are mouse names. The CDR3 extends 4 residues past the end of the read, so its final part is completed from the germline J gene.

This chain links TRBV13-3 with TRBJ2-7; D might be TRBD1 (5 bases). Sequenced: CD4+ T cells sorted from a lymph node. This clonotype was sampled from a C3H/HeJ mouse with alopecia areata. Mice of this strain are of MHC haplotype H2-k. Incomplete CDR3 DNA: TGTGCCAGCAGTGATCAGGGCTCCTAT. Residues: CASSDQGSY. In full, the CDR3 reads CASSDQGSYEQYF.